This TCR beta chain originates from a study of OX40 agonist ivuxolimab in advanced cancers. Study results and caveats: Blood T cells, both CD4+ and CD8+, expanded clonally by week 6 at 0.1 to 3.0 mg/kg.

As for this clone: What it binds is unknown.

Samples of blood were obtained at baseline, on cycle 4 day 1, and on cycle 7 day 1. The V gene's germline CDR1 is MNHEY and CDR2 SMNVEV (reference sequence). Trimming left V 5 bases short and J 5 bases short, with 15 bases between. CDR3 length: 14 residues. Using immunoSEQ multiplex PCR, the repertoire was profiled, and TCRdb retains in-frame clones only, with some absent. The data contain 65,000 to 95,000 clones, around 90% of them singletons. The sample in question was CD4+ or CD8+ T cells sorted from blood, obtained in a trial of the OX40 agonist ivuxolimab. The chain joins TRBV27 to TRBJ2-5; tentatively, D is TRBD2 (6 bases). The sequence derives from an adult with an advanced solid tumor such as melanoma, head and neck, liver or kidney cancer. CDR3 amino acids: CASSGRGLWETQYF. DNA of the CDR3: TGTGCCAGCAGTGGCCGAGGACTATGGGAGACCCAGTACTTC.